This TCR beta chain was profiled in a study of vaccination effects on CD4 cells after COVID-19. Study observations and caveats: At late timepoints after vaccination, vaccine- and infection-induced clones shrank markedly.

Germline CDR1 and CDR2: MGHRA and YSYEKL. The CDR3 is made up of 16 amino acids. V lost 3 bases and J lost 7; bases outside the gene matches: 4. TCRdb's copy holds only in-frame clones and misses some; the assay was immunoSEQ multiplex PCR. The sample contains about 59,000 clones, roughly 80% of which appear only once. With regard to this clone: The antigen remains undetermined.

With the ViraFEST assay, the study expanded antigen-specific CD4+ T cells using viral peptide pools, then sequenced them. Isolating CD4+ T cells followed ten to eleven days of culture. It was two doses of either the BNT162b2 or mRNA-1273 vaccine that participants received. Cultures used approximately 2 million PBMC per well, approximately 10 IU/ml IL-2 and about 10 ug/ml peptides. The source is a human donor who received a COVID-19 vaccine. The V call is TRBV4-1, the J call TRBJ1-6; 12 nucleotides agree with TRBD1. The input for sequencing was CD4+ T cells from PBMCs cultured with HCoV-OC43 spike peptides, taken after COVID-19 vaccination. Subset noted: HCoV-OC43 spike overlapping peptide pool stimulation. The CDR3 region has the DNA TGCGCCAGCAGCCAGGGACAGGGGGCGCGAAATTCACCCCTCCACTTT. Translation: CASSQGQGARNSPLHF.